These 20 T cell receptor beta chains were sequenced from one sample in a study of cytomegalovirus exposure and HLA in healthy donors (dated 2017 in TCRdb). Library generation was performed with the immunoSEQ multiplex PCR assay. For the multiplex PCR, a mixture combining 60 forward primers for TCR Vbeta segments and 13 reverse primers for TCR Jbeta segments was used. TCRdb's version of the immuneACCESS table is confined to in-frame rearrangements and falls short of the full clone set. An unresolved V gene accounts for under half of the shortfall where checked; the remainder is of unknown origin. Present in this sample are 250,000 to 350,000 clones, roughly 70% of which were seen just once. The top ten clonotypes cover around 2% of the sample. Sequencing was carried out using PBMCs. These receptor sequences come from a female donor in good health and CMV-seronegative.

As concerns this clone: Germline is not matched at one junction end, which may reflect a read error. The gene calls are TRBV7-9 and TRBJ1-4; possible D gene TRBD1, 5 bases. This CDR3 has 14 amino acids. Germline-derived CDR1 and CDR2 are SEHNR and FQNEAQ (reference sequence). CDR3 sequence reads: CSSSPAGLNEKLFF. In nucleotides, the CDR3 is TGTTCCAGCAGCCCAGCAGGGCTCAATGAAAAACTGTTTTTT.

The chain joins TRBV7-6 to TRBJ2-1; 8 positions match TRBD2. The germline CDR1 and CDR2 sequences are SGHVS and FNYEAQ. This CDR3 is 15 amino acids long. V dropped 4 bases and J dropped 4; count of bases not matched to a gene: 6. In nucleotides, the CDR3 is TGTGCCAGCAGCTCCCTAGCGGGCCTGTACAATGAGCAGTTCTTC. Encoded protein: CASSSLAGLYNEQFF.

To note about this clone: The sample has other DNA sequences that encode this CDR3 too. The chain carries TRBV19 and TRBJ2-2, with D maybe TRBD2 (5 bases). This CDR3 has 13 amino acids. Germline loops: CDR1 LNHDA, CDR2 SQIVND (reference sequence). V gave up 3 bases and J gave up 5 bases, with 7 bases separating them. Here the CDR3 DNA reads TGTGCCAGTAGTATTGGCGGGACCGGGGAGCTGTTTTTT. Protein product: CASSIGGTGELFF.

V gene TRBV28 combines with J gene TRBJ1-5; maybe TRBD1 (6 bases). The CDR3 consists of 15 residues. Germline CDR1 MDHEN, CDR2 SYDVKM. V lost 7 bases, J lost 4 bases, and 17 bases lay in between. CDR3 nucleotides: TGTGCCAGCACCCCGAACCGCAGGGGAAATCAGCCCCAGCATTTT. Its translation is CASTPNRRGNQPQHF. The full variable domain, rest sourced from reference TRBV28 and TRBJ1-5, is DVKVTQSSRYLVKRTGEKVFLECVQDMDHENMFWYRQDPGLGLRLIYFSYDVKMKEKGDIPEGYSVSREKKERFSLILESASTNQTSMYLCASTPNRRGNQPQHFGDGTRLSIL.

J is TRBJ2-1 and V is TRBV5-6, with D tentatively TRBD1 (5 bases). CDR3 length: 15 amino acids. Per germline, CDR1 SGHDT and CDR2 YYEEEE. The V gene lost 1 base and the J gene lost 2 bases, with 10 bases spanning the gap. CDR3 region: CASSLKGIPYNEQFF. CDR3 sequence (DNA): TGTGCCAGCAGCTTGAAGGGGATTCCCTACAATGAGCAGTTCTTC.

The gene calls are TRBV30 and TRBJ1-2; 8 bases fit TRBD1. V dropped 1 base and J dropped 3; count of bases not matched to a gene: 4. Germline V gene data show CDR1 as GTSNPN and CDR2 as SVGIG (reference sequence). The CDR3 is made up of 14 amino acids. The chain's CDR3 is CAWSGDRGDYGYTF. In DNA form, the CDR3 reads TGTGCCTGGAGTGGCGACAGGGGAGACTATGGCTACACCTTC.

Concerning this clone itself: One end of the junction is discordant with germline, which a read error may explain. The CDR3: CASSLGPDRGSYEQYF. The CDR3 bases are TGTGCTAGCAGCTTAGGGCCGGACAGGGGTTCCTACGAGCAGTACTTC. The chain employs TRBV7-7 and TRBJ2-5; 9 bases agree with TRBD1. The DNA end favors TRBJ2-7, so the J call may be wrong. The CDR3 length is 16 residues. The germline V gene encodes CDR1 SSHAT and CDR2 FNYEAQ (reference sequence).

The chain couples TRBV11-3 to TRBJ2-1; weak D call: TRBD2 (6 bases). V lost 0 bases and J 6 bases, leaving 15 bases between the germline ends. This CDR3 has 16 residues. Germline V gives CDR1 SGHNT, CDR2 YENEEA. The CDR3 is CASSLDRAGRGNEQFF. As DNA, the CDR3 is TGTGCCAGCAGCTTAGATCGGGCGGGACGGGGCAATGAGCAGTTCTTC.

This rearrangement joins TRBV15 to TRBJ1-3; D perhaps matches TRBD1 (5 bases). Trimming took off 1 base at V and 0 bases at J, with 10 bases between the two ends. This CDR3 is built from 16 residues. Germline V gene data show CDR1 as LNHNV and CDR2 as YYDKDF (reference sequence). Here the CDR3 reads CATSRADSHSGNTIYF. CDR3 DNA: TGTGCCACCAGCAGAGCTGACAGCCACTCTGGAAACACCATATATTTT.

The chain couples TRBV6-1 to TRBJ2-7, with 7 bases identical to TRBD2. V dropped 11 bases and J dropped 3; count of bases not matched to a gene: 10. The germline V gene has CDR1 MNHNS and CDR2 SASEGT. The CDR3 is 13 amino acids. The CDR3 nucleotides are TGTGCCCTCACCCTAGCGGAGGGCTACGAGCAGTACTTC. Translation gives CALTLAEGYEQYF.

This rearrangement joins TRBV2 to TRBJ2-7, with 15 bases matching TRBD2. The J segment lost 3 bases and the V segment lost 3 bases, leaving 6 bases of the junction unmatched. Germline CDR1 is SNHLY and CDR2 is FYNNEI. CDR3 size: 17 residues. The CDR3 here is CASSDRTSGRGGYEQYF. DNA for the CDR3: TGTGCCAGCAGTGACAGGACTAGCGGGAGGGGAGGCTACGAGCAGTACTTC.

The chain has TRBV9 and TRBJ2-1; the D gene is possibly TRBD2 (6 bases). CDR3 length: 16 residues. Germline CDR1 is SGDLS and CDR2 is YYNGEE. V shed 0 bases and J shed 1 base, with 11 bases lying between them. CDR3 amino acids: CASSVGLSGSYNEQFF. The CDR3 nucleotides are TGTGCCAGCAGCGTAGGGCTTAGCGGATCCTACAATGAGCAGTTCTTC.

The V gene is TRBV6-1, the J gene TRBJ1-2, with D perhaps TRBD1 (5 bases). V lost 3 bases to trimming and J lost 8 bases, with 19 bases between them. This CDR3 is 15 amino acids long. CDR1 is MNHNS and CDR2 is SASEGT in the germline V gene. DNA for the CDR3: TGTGCCAGCAGTGAGTCTTGGACACTCGAAAGGGGCTACACCTTC. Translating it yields CASSESWTLERGYTF.

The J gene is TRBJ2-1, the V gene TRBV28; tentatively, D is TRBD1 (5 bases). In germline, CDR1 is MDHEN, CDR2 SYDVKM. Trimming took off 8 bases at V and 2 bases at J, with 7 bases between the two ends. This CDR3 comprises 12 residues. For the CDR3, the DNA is TGTGCCAGCGGGGCCCCCTACAATGAGCAGTTCTTC. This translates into CASGAPYNEQFF.

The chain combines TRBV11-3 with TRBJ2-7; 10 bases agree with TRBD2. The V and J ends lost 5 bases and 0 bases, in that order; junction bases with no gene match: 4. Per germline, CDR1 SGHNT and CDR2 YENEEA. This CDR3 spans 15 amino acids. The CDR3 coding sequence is TGTGCCAGCAGCCAAAGGACTAGCGGCTCCTACGAGCAGTACTTC. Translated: CASSQRTSGSYEQYF.

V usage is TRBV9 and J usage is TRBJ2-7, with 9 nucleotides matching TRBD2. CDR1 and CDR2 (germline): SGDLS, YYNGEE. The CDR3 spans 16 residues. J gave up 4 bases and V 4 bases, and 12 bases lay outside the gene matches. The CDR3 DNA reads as TGTGCCAGCAGCACCGGGACTAGCCCAAAAATATACGAGCAGTACTTC. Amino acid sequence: CASSTGTSPKIYEQYF.

The DNA for the CDR3 is TGTGCCAGCTCGGACAGCTCCTACGAGCAGTACTTC. It translates to CASSDSSYEQYF. The rearrangement uses TRBV14 and TRBJ2-5; possibly TRBD1 for D (6 bases). The DNA end lines up better with TRBJ2-7; the J call may be wrong. The CDR3 covers 12 residues. Looked up from germline, CDR1 is SGHDN and CDR2 is FVKESK.

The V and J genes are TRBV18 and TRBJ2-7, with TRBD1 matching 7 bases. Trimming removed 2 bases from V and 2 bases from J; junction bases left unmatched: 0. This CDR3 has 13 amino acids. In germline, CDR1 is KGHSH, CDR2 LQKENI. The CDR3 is CASSPDRAYEQYF. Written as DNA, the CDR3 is TGTGCCAGCTCACCAGACAGGGCCTACGAGCAGTACTTC.

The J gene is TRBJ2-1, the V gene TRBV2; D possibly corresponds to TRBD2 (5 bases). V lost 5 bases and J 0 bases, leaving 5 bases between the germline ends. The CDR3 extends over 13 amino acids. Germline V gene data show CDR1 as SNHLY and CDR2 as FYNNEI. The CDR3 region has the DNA TGTGCCAGCAGTCTAGCCTCCTACAATGAGCAGTTCTTC. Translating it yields CASSLASYNEQFF. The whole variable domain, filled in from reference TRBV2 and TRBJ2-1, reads EPEVTQTPSHQVTQMGQEVILRCVPISNHLYFYWYRQILGQKVEFLVSFYNNEISEKSEIFDDQFSVERPDGSNFTLKIRSTKLEDSAMYFCASSLASYNEQFFGPGTRLTVL.

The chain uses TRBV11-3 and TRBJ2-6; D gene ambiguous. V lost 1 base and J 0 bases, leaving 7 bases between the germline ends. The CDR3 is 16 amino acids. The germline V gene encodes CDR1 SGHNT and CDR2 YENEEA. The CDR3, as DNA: TGTGCCAGCAGCTTAGGTTCTAACTCTGGGGCCAACGTCCTGACTTTC. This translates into CASSLGSNSGANVLTF.